Only a few counts were recorded for the clone carrying this T cell receptor (beta chain). Amplification of TCR beta used genomic DNA extracted from peripheral blood. This sample is drawn from a study of T cell repertoires in aging, cancer and after chemotherapy. Germline CDR1 GTSNPN, CDR2 SVGIG (reference sequence). The length of the CDR3 is 14 residues. The V end was cut by 0 bases, the J end by 0 bases, with 6 bases between. A mixed TRB-A/B primer pool amplified rearranged TRB by multiplex touch-down PCR. TCRdb recomputed calls from the multiplex PCR reads with MiXCR, one row per CDR3 protein. The data hold a few thousand distinct CDR3 sequences, with approximately 51% observed a single time.

Specimen: blood. The receptor comes from a human donor with a blood cancer. The chain employs TRBV30 and TRBJ1-5; D remains unclear. The DNA of the CDR3 is TGTGCCTGGAGTGTGGGGAATAGCAATCAGCCCCAGCATTTT. It codes for CAWSVGNSNQPQHF.